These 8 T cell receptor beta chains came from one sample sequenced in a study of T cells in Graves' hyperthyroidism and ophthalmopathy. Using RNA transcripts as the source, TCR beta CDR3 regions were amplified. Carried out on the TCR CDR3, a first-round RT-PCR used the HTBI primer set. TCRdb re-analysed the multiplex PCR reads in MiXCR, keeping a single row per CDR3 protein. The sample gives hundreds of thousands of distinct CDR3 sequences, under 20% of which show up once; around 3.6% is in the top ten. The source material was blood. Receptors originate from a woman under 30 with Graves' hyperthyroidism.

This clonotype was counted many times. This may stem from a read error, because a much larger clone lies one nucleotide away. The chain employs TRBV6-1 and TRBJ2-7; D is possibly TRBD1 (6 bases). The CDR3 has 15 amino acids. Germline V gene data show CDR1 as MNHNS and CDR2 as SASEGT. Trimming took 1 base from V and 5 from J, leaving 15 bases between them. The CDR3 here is CASSEERAGDHEQYF. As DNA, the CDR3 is TGTGCCAGCAGTGAAGAGAGGGCAGGGGACCACGAGCAGTACTTC.

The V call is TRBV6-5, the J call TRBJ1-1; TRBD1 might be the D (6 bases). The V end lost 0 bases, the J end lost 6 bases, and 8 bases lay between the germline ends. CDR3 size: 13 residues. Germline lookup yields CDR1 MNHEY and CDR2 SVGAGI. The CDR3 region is CASSYSQGAEAFF. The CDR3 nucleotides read TGTGCCAGCAGTTACTCACAGGGAGCTGAAGCTTTCTTT.

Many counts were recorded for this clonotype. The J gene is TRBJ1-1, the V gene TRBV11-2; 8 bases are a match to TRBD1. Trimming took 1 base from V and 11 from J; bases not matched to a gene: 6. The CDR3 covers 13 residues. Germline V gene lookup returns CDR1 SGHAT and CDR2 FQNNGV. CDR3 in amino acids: CASSLVKNRGAFF. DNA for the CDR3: TGTGCCAGCAGCTTAGTCAAGAACAGGGGGGCTTTCTTT.

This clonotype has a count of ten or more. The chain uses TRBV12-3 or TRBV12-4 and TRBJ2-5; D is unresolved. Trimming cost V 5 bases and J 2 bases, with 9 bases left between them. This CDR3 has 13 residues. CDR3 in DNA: TGTGCCAGCAGTCGATACAATCAAGAGACCCAGTACTTC. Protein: CASSRYNQETQYF.

As DNA, the CDR3 is TGCAGTGCTCCGGACAGGGCCTCCGGGGAGACCCAGTACTTC. Translating gives CSAPDRASGETQYF. The rearrangement uses TRBV20-1 and TRBJ2-5, with 8 bases that match TRBD1. Germline values: CDR1 DFQATT, CDR2 SNEGSKA (reference sequence). The CDR3 spans 14 residues. Trimming removed 5 bases from V and 5 bases from J; junction bases left unmatched: 10.

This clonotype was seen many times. The CDR3 DNA reads TGTGCCAGCAGCCTGGAGAGAAAGGGGACCCAGTACTTC. Its protein is CASSLERKGTQYF. The rearrangement joins TRBV7-3 to TRBJ2-5; D is undetermined. The CDR3 covers 13 residues. Germline assignment: CDR1 SGHTA and CDR2 FQGTGA. V dropped 5 bases and J dropped 7 bases, with 14 bases sitting between them.

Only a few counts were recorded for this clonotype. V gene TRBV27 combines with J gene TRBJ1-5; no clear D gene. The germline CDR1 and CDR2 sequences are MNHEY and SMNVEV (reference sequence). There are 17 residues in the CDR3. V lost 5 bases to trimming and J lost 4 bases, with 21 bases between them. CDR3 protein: CASSPLEGWSRNQPQHF. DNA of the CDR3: TGTGCCAGCAGTCCCCTTGAAGGCTGGTCCCGAAATCAGCCCCAGCATTTT.

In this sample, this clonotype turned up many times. The CDR3 sequence is CASSYWFSSGVGYTF. For the CDR3, the DNA is TGTGCCAGCAGCTATTGGTTCAGCTCAGGGGTCGGCTACACCTTC. This rearrangement joins TRBV5-5 to TRBJ1-2; D is perhaps TRBD1 (6 bases). The CDR3 runs to 15 residues. Germline values: CDR1 SGHKS, CDR2 YYEKEE (reference sequence). With 3 bases removed from V and 8 bases from J, the gap between germline ends came to 20 bases.